This entry features one T cell receptor (beta chain) sequence. The germline CDR1 and CDR2 sequences are LNHDA and SQIVND (reference sequence). Trimming took 7 bases from V and 1 from J, leaving 10 bases between them. The CDR3 sequence is 14 residues long. Assay used: immunoSEQ multiplex PCR; TCRdb lists only in-frame clones, some missing. Of 55,000 to 90,000 clones listed, 75% to 90% are singletons. This specimen comes from a study of OX40 agonist ivuxolimab in advanced cancers. V gene TRBV19 combines with J gene TRBJ1-4, with D possibly matching TRBD1 (5 bases). The sequence came from an adult with an advanced solid tumor such as melanoma, head and neck, liver or kidney cancer. The source was CD4+ or CD8+ T cells sorted from blood, collected in a trial of the OX40 agonist ivuxolimab. CDR3 protein: CASTSGLTNEKLFF. The CDR3 DNA follows: TGTGCCAGTACCTCAGGGTTAACTAATGAAAAACTGTTTTTT.